The 10 T cell receptor beta chains reported below all come from one sample, sequenced in a study of blood T cell repertoires in COVID-19 (TCRdb year 2020). The protocol used for the library was the immunoSEQ multiplex PCR assay. Not all clones reach the TCRdb copy of this immuneACCESS table, which keeps in-frame sequences only. Checked studies attribute under half of the gap to unresolved V genes and leave the rest unexplained. The sample profile shows some 70,000 clones; about 90% of them were found once. In total, the top ten clones hold more than 0.4% of the sample. The sample was peripheral blood. The source of these receptors is a man between 50 and 59 years old with COVID-19, enrolled during active disease.

The table lists this clone with a count of one. The chain is built from TRBV7-9 and TRBJ2-1, with 12 bases identical to TRBD2. V was clipped by 8 bases and J by 7 bases; unmatched bases: 6. Germline CDR1 reads SEHNR; CDR2 reads FQNEAQ (reference sequence). The CDR3 sequence is 14 residues long. CDR3 sequence: CASGPTSGRNEQFF. The CDR3 region has the DNA TGTGCCAGCGGACCGACTAGCGGGAGAAATGAGCAGTTCTTC. Full variable domain (remainder filled in from reference TRBV7-9 and TRBJ2-1): DTGVSQNPRHKITKRGQNVTFRCDPISEHNRLYWYRQTLGQGPEFLTYFQNEAQLEKSRLLSDRFSAERPKGSFSTLEIQRTEQGDSAMYLCASGPTSGRNEQFFGPGTRLTVL.

About this clone: Germline and junction disagree at one end, which may indicate a read error. V usage is TRBV6-2 or TRBV6-3 and J usage is TRBJ2-3; D gene unclear. Germline assignment: CDR1 MNHEY and CDR2 SVGEGT. This CDR3 is 12 amino acids long. Written as DNA, the CDR3 is TGTGCCAGCAGTTACCCCACATATACGCAGTATTTT. Its translation is CASSYPTYTQYF.

This chain uses TRBV11-1 with TRBJ1-2; no definite D call. This CDR3 comprises 14 residues. Germline values: CDR1 SGHAT, CDR2 FQDESV (reference sequence). The germline V and J ends were trimmed by 2 bases and 2 bases, with 9 bases remaining between them. CDR3 residues: CASSLSSQNYGYTF. For the CDR3, the DNA is TGTGCCAGCAGCTTATCTTCACAGAACTATGGCTACACCTTC.

V usage is TRBV6-5 and J usage is TRBJ1-4, with 7 positions matching TRBD1. CDR1 is MNHEY, CDR2 SVGAGI, per germline. Germline trimming cut 8 bases from V and 6 bases from J; bases unmatched to any gene: 9. This CDR3 comprises 14 residues. CDR3 sequence: CASGRTGQDEKLFF. The DNA for the CDR3 is TGTGCCAGCGGGAGGACAGGACAGGATGAAAAACTGTTTTTT.

This clone was picked up one time. The genes are TRBV6-4 and TRBJ2-2; D gene uncertain. In germline, CDR1 is MRHNA, CDR2 SNTAGT. V was clipped by 3 bases and J by 1 base, with 9 bases between them. The CDR3 is 15 residues long. Here the CDR3 reads CASSESGGNTGELFF. The CDR3 nucleotides read TGTGCCAGCAGTGAATCTGGCGGGAACACCGGGGAGCTGTTTTTT.

The chain couples TRBV3-1 (or the pseudogene TRBV3-2) to TRBJ1-3; D call uncertain. Germline-derived CDR1 and CDR2 are LGHDT and YNNKEL (reference sequence). The ends were cut back, 4 bases at V and 0 bases at J, with 13 bases in the middle. The CDR3 runs 16 residues. CDR3 residues: CASSPSPVFSGNTIYF. CDR3 coding DNA: TGTGCCAGCAGCCCCTCCCCAGTTTTCTCTGGAAACACCATATATTTT.

The chain carries TRBV5-1 and TRBJ2-1; a weak D match, TRBD1 (6 bases). In germline, CDR1 is SGHRS, CDR2 YFSETQ. Deletions cut 2 bases from V and 6 bases from J, with 12 bases between. The CDR3 spans 14 residues. For the CDR3, the DNA is TGCGCCAGCAGCTTAGTAGCAGGGGCCAATGAGCAGTTCTTC. Translation gives CASSLVAGANEQFF.

The gene calls are TRBV5-1 and TRBJ2-5; 12 positions agree with TRBD2. The CDR3 is 13 amino acids. The ends lost 5 bases at V and 4 bases at J; junction bases unmatched: 0. Germline V gene sequence: CDR1 SGHRS, CDR2 YFSETQ. CDR3 DNA sequence: TGCGCCAGCAGGGGACTAGCGGGAGAGACCCAGTACTTC. Its protein product is CASRGLAGETQYF.

This clone was found a few times. The chain recombines TRBV3-1 (or the pseudogene TRBV3-2) with TRBJ2-7; TRBD1 matches at 7 bases. CDR1 and CDR2 from the germline V gene are LGHDT and YNNKEL (reference sequence). CDR3 length: 15 residues. Trimming cost V 6 bases and J 0 bases; bases outside gene matches: 8. CDR3 coding DNA: TGTGCCAGCAGTTTTAGACAGGGCCGCTCCTACGAGCAGTACTTC. Translating gives CASSFRQGRSYEQYF.

This clone has only one observation. This chain connects TRBV18 to TRBJ2-4; no clear D. Germline loops: CDR1 KGHSH, CDR2 LQKENI. V was clipped by 1 base and J by 0 bases, with 10 bases between them. CDR3 length: 16 amino acids. The CDR3 is CASSPREVLAKNIQYF. The CDR3 DNA follows: TGTGCCAGCTCACCACGAGAAGTCCTAGCCAAAAACATTCAGTACTTC.